This entry lists 3 T cell receptor beta chains sequenced from one sample in a study of shared clonotypes between healthy human individuals. Assay used: immunoSEQ multiplex PCR; TCRdb lists only in-frame clones, some missing. The sample lists 2.3 million or so clones, approximately 95% seen once, with 0.39% in the top ten. Sequencing used naive CD4+ T cells from PBMCs. Indicated subset: CD45RA+ positively selected. Receptors originate from a man between 18 and 29 years old in good health. Some clones in this sample may be carry-over from other donors' samples.

This chain joins TRBV30 and TRBJ1-2; tentative D call: TRBD1 (5 bases). V lost 2 bases and J lost 6, with 19 bases in between. Germline V gene sequence: CDR1 GTSNPN, CDR2 SVGIG (reference sequence). This CDR3 contains 15 residues. The CDR3 coding sequence is TGTGCCTGGAGTAGAGCCGACAGAGATTACGATGGCTACACCTTC. This sequence encodes CAWSRADRDYDGYTF.

This sequence joins TRBV19 and TRBJ1-2; TRBD1 aligns across 8 bases. This CDR3 is built from 15 residues. Germline loops: CDR1 LNHDA, CDR2 SQIVND (reference sequence). V lost 2 bases, J lost 8 bases, and 10 bases stayed unmatched. The CDR3 sequence: CASSIRRGLPQGYTF. The DNA of the CDR3 is TGTGCCAGTAGTATACGCAGGGGGCTGCCCCAGGGCTACACCTTC.

With regard to this clone: This specimen includes other DNA sequences encoding the same CDR3. The J gene is TRBJ2-5, the V gene TRBV5-1; D perhaps matches TRBD1 (6 bases). CDR3 length: 13 residues. V was trimmed by 2 bases and J by 2 bases, leaving 7 bases between them. From germline, CDR1 is SGHRS and CDR2 YFSETQ. The CDR3 nucleotides are TGCGCCAGCAGCTTTGGACAGCAAGAGACCCAGTACTTC. Amino acids: CASSFGQQETQYF.